Each of the 30 T cell receptor beta chains below was sequenced from the same sample in a study of blood T cells in healthy people across ages. Primers used in a second PCR of about 6 to 12 cycles were a sample-barcoded 5' primer and a J-beta primer mix. MiXCR was run by TCRdb on the 5' RACE reads, yielding one entry per CDR3 protein. Seen here are around 650,000 distinct CDR3 sequences, roughly 32% observed once, and the top ten hold roughly 15%. Sequenced input: blood. The receptor set was obtained from a woman older than 75 in good health.

This clonotype has a count of ten or more. The J gene is TRBJ2-7, the V gene TRBV5-1; TRBD1 agrees at 12 bases. Germline lookup yields CDR1 SGHRS and CDR2 YFSETQ. CDR3 length equals 15 residues. Trimming at V came to 3 bases and at J to 7 bases, leaving 8 bases not matched to a gene. The CDR3 DNA sequence: TGCGCCAGCAGCTGGGGGACAGGGGGCAAGAATGAGCAGTACTTC. Translating gives CASSWGTGGKNEQYF.

This clonotype was observed at least ten times. The chain combines TRBV6-1 with TRBJ2-5; D is unclear. The CDR3 loop spans 13 amino acids. Trimming removed 8 bases from V and 1 base from J, with 11 bases in between. Germline CDR1 is MNHNS and CDR2 is SASEGT. CDR3 sequence: CASVLKFQETQYF. The DNA of the CDR3 is TGTGCCAGCGTTTTGAAGTTCCAAGAGACCCAGTACTTC.

The CDR3 sequence is CASTIILAGTNTGELFF. The CDR3 DNA follows: TGTGCCAGCACCATTATTTTAGCGGGGACGAACACCGGGGAGCTGTTTTTT. The V call is TRBV7-2, the J call TRBJ2-2, with 8 bases lining up with TRBD2. This CDR3 spans 17 amino acids. V trimming: 7 bases; J trimming: 0 bases; junction bases outside the gene matches: 10. Per the germline V gene, CDR1 is SGHTA and CDR2 is FQGNSA.

This clonotype came up a few times. The CDR3 region is CAISGTLQGYTEAFF. The DNA of the CDR3 is TGTGCCATCAGTGGGACCTTACAGGGTTATACTGAAGCTTTCTTT. This chain links TRBV10-3 with TRBJ1-1, with D possibly being TRBD1 (6 bases). V was trimmed by 4 bases and J by 5 bases, leaving 17 bases between them. In germline, CDR1 is ENHRY, CDR2 SYGVKD. The CDR3 has 15 residues.

V is TRBV6-1 and J is TRBJ1-1; no firm D call. CDR3 length: 13 amino acids. V lost 5 bases and J 4 bases, leaving 11 bases between the germline ends. Germline assignment: CDR1 MNHNS and CDR2 SASEGT. The CDR3: CASSLDIATEAFF. In nucleotides, the CDR3 is TGTGCCAGCAGTTTAGACATAGCCACTGAAGCTTTCTTT.

In this sample, this clonotype turned up many times. V and J are TRBV6-5 and TRBJ1-5; 8 positions match TRBD1. CDR1 is MNHEY and CDR2 is SVGAGI in the germline V gene. CDR3 length: 13 residues. The ends lost 5 bases at V and 4 bases at J; junction bases unmatched: 1. The CDR3 loop is CASSRTGNQPQHF. Written as DNA, the CDR3 is TGTGCCAGCAGTCGGACAGGGAATCAGCCCCAGCATTTT.

Comments on this clonotype: This clone may be a read error of a much larger clone one base away. J is TRBJ2-7 and V is TRBV15; 11 bases are a match to TRBD1. Germline CDR1 LNHNV, CDR2 YYDKDF (reference sequence). The CDR3 has 16 amino acids. The CDR3 protein is CATSRAGGQGGYGQYF. The CDR3 DNA is TGTGCCACCAGCAGAGCCGGGGGACAGGGGGGCTACGGGCAGTACTTC.

The chain employs TRBV7-2 and TRBJ2-7, with D unresolved. The germline gives CDR1 SGHTA, CDR2 FQGNSA. The CDR3 covers 13 residues. With 4 bases removed from V and 1 base from J, the gap between germline ends came to 8 bases. The CDR3: CASSSMGSYEQYF. Here the CDR3 DNA reads TGTGCCAGCAGCTCCATGGGATCCTACGAGCAGTACTTC.

The chain is built from TRBV5-1 and TRBJ2-5; TRBD1 matches at 9 bases. The V gene's germline CDR1 is SGHRS and CDR2 YFSETQ. The CDR3 spans 15 residues. Losses at the gene ends were 4 bases for V and 1 base for J; bases not matched to a gene: 5. The CDR3 protein is CASSPGDRAQETQYF. The CDR3 DNA reads as TGCGCCAGCAGCCCCGGGGACAGGGCCCAAGAGACCCAGTACTTC. Variable domain in full (rest from reference TRBV5-1 and TRBJ2-5): KAGVTQTPRYLIKTRGQQVTLSCSPISGHRSVSWYQQTPGQGLQFLFEYFSETQRNKGNFPGRFSGRQFSNSRSEMNVSTLELGDSALYLCASSPGDRAQETQYFGPGTRLLVL.

In its sample, this clonotype was seen many times. The chain is built from TRBV5-1 and TRBJ2-2; TRBD1 is a possible D gene (6 bases). V lost 3 bases to trimming and J lost 1 base, with 10 bases between them. The CDR3 spans 15 residues. In germline, CDR1 is SGHRS, CDR2 YFSETQ. CDR3 protein: CASSSRGQNTGELFF. CDR3 coding DNA: TGCGCCAGCAGCTCCAGGGGCCAGAACACCGGGGAGCTGTTTTTT.

In its sample, this clonotype was seen many times. The rearrangement uses TRBV5-1 and TRBJ2-1; 9 bases agree with TRBD1. The junction had 6 bases not matched to a gene; V was cut back by 2 bases and J by 6 bases. From germline, CDR1 is SGHRS and CDR2 YFSETQ. This CDR3 contains 15 residues. The CDR3: CASSFLRDRVNEQFF. The CDR3 DNA sequence: TGCGCCAGCAGCTTCCTCCGGGACAGGGTCAATGAGCAGTTCTTC.

V is TRBV5-6 and J is TRBJ2-1; 7 bases fit TRBD1. V shed 4 bases and J 12 bases; nucleotides not matched to a gene: 4. The CDR3 length is 11 residues. Germline V CDR1 and CDR2: SGHDT, YYEEEE. The CDR3 region has the DNA TGTGCCAGCAGCCTCAACAGGGGGCAGTTCTTC. It translates to CASSLNRGQFF. The entire variable domain, with the rest obtained from reference TRBV5-6 and TRBJ2-1, is as follows: DAGVTQSPTHLIKTRGQQVTLRCSPKSGHDTVSWYQQALGQGPQFIFQYYEEEERQRGNFPDRFSGHQFPNYSSELNVNALLLGDSALYLCASSLNRGQFFGPGTRLTVL.

The chain links TRBV3-1 to TRBJ1-3; D is ambiguous. V was shortened by 2 bases and J by 0 bases, with 5 bases between the two germline ends. The length of the CDR3 is 14 residues. CDR1 is LGHDT and CDR2 is YNNKEL in the germline V gene (reference sequence). CDR3 nucleotide sequence: TGTGCCAGCAGCCAAAGGATCTCTGGAAACACCATATATTTT. Amino acids: CASSQRISGNTIYF.

V and J are TRBV3-1 and TRBJ1-1; D is uncertain. The CDR3 contains 12 residues. V was pared by 1 base and J by 4 bases, with 4 bases between. CDR1 and CDR2 (germline): LGHDT, YNNKEL (reference sequence). The CDR3 DNA follows: TGTGCCAGCAGCCAAGGCCCCACTGAAGCTTTCTTT. Translating gives CASSQGPTEAFF.

The chain employs TRBV5-1 and TRBJ1-1; no definite D call. The CDR3 is 14 amino acids. The V end was cut by 0 bases, the J end by 0 bases, with 6 bases between. The V gene's germline CDR1 is SGHRS and CDR2 YFSETQ. This CDR3 reads CASSLAHMNTEAFF. The DNA for the CDR3 is TGCGCCAGCAGCTTGGCGCACATGAACACTGAAGCTTTCTTT.

The chain joins TRBV20-1 to TRBJ1-5; 7 bases line up with TRBD1. The CDR3 totals 16 residues. The germline V gene encodes CDR1 DFQATT and CDR2 SNEGSKA (reference sequence). V lost 1 base and J lost 0; bases outside the gene matches: 6. CDR3 sequence: CSARVAGGYSNQPQHF. As DNA, the CDR3 is TGCAGTGCTAGAGTGGCAGGGGGTTATAGCAATCAGCCCCAGCATTTT.

V usage is TRBV5-1 and J usage is TRBJ2-7; tentatively, D is TRBD1 (5 bases). Trimming took off 7 bases at V and 9 bases at J, with 29 bases between the two ends. The length of the CDR3 is 16 residues. Germline V gene sequence: CDR1 SGHRS, CDR2 YFSETQ. CDR3 bases: TGCGCCAGCTTAAAGCTAGGGGAATTAGACGACCACGGGCAGTACTTC. Translation gives CASLKLGELDDHGQYF. The full variable domain, with the rest looked up from reference TRBV5-1 and TRBJ2-7, is KAGVTQTPRYLIKTRGQQVTLSCSPISGHRSVSWYQQTPGQGLQFLFEYFSETQRNKGNFPGRFSGRQFSNSRSEMNVSTLELGDSALYLCASLKLGELDDHGQYFGPGTRLTVT.

V and J are TRBV29-1 and TRBJ2-1; D possibly matches TRBD1 or TRBD2 (5 bases each). Germline loops: CDR1 SQVTM, CDR2 ANQGSEA. The CDR3 is 13 amino acids. V was clipped by 7 bases and J by 6 bases, with 16 bases between them. CDR3 sequence (DNA): TGCAGCGGAACCGGGACGGTCGGCAATGAGCAGTTCTTC. Translating it yields CSGTGTVGNEQFF.

The chain combines TRBV2 with TRBJ1-6; D may be TRBD1 (6 bases). Germline V gene lookup returns CDR1 SNHLY and CDR2 FYNNEI. The CDR3 is made up of 14 amino acids. Between the trimmed V and J ends, which lost 6 bases and 10 bases, there was a span of 16 bases. The CDR3: CASRGAGYVSPLHF. The DNA of the CDR3 is TGTGCCAGCAGGGGGGCAGGGTATGTCTCACCCCTCCACTTT.

The chain is built from TRBV13 and TRBJ1-1, with D possibly TRBD1 on 5 matching bases. V was clipped by 5 bases and J by 1 base, with 14 bases between them. The CDR3 totals 15 residues. Per germline, CDR1 PRHDT and CDR2 FYEKMQ (reference sequence). The chain's CDR3 is CASSLEGTGNTEAFF. CDR3 DNA: TGTGCCAGCAGCCTAGAAGGTACAGGGAACACTGAAGCTTTCTTT.

This clonotype was seen many times. Written as DNA, the CDR3 is TGTGCCAGCAGCTCTAGCGGGGGAAGCTCCTACAATGAGCAGTTCTTC. The encoded protein is CASSSSGGSSYNEQFF. V usage is TRBV7-2 and J usage is TRBJ2-1, with 10 bases fitting TRBD2. Germline-derived CDR1 and CDR2 are SGHTA and FQGNSA. With V trimmed by 4 bases and J by 0 bases, 3 bases remained unmatched. CDR3 size: 16 residues.

This clonotype showed up many times. The chain has TRBV12-3 or TRBV12-4 and TRBJ2-7; 7 bases align to TRBD2. The V segment lost 1 base and the J segment 1 base; nucleotides outside the gene matches: 7. This CDR3 region has 16 residues. CDR3 sequence (DNA): TGTGCCAGCAGTTTAGATCGAGCGGGGCGATCCTACGAGCAGTACTTC. Its translation: CASSLDRAGRSYEQYF.

This clonotype was counted many times. V usage is TRBV9 and J usage is TRBJ2-5, with D tentatively TRBD1 (6 bases). Per germline, CDR1 SGDLS and CDR2 YYNGEE. The ends were cut back, 2 bases at V and 3 bases at J, with 14 bases in the middle. This CDR3 contains 15 residues. The chain's CDR3 is CASSVGDRWKETQYF. The CDR3, as DNA: TGTGCCAGCAGCGTTGGAGACAGGTGGAAAGAGACCCAGTACTTC.

The J gene is TRBJ1-2, the V gene TRBV19; maybe TRBD1 (5 bases). The CDR3 has 14 residues. Trimming stripped 9 bases from V and 5 bases from J, with 19 bases between. Germline-derived CDR1 and CDR2 are LNHDA and SQIVND (reference sequence). The CDR3 spells CASKGAGQLYGYTF. The CDR3 DNA follows: TGTGCCAGCAAAGGGGCAGGCCAACTGTATGGCTACACCTTC.

This clonotype was counted a few times. The V and J genes are TRBV7-3 and TRBJ2-5; possible D gene TRBD2, 5 bases. The germline gives CDR1 SGHTA, CDR2 FQGTGA. V was clipped by 2 bases and J by 0 bases, with 10 bases between them. The length of the CDR3 is 15 residues. The CDR3: CASSLARAYQETQYF. CDR3 nucleotides: TGTGCCAGCAGCTTAGCGAGGGCCTACCAAGAGACCCAGTACTTC. Filled out from reference TRBV7-3 and TRBJ2-5, the complete variable domain reads GAGVSQTPSNKVTEKGKYVELRCDPISGHTALYWYRQSLGQGPEFLIYFQGTGAADDSGLPNDRFFAVRPEGSVSTLKIQRTERGDSAVYLCASSLARAYQETQYFGPGTRLLVL.

This clonotype was seen many times. The chain joins TRBV6-6 to TRBJ2-1, with 9 bases matching TRBD1. The ends lost 2 bases at V and 14 bases at J; junction bases unmatched: 1. This CDR3 has 11 amino acids. Per germline, CDR1 MNHNY and CDR2 SVGAGI (reference sequence). The CDR3 bases are TGTGCCAGCAGTTACCGGGACAGGGAGTTCTTC. It translates to CASSYRDREFF.

This clonotype showed up many times. This chain connects TRBV7-9 to TRBJ2-1; 10 bases align to TRBD2. The junction had 8 bases not matched to a gene; V was cut back by 3 bases and J by 6 bases. Germline CDR1 SEHNR, CDR2 FQNEAQ (reference sequence). This CDR3 has 16 amino acids. The CDR3 spells CASSFRLASGGNEQFF. DNA of the CDR3: TGTGCCAGCAGCTTTAGACTGGCTAGCGGGGGCAATGAGCAGTTCTTC.

This clonotype has at least ten counts. The chain recombines TRBV25-1 with TRBJ1-2, with D possibly being TRBD1 (6 bases). Germline values: CDR1 MGHDK, CDR2 SYGVNS. V was cut by 6 bases and J by 9 bases, with 14 bases left in between. The length of the CDR3 is 12 residues. CDR3: CASRGGRRSYTF. Written as DNA, the CDR3 is TGTGCCAGCAGAGGGGGGCGAAGGAGCTACACCTTC.

This clonotype was observed a handful of times. The V and J genes are TRBV5-1 and TRBJ2-3; 9 bases are a match to TRBD1. The CDR3 totals 16 residues. The J segment lost 4 bases and the V segment lost 1 base, leaving 7 bases of the junction unmatched. Germline CDR1 SGHRS, CDR2 YFSETQ. This chain's CDR3 is CASSLITQGAADTQYF. Here the CDR3 DNA reads TGCGCCAGCAGCTTGATAACACAGGGGGCAGCAGATACGCAGTATTTT.

The table lists this clonotype with many counts. V is TRBV3-1 and J is TRBJ2-5; TRBD1 matches 10 bases. The DNA matches TRBJ2-7 better at its end, which makes the J call doubtful. Germline-derived CDR1 and CDR2 are LGHDT and YNNKEL (reference sequence). The CDR3 loop spans 15 amino acids. The CDR3 loop reads CASSLQTGTGVEQYF. Written as DNA, the CDR3 is TGTGCCAGCAGCCTGCAAACCGGGACAGGGGTCGAGCAGTACTTC.